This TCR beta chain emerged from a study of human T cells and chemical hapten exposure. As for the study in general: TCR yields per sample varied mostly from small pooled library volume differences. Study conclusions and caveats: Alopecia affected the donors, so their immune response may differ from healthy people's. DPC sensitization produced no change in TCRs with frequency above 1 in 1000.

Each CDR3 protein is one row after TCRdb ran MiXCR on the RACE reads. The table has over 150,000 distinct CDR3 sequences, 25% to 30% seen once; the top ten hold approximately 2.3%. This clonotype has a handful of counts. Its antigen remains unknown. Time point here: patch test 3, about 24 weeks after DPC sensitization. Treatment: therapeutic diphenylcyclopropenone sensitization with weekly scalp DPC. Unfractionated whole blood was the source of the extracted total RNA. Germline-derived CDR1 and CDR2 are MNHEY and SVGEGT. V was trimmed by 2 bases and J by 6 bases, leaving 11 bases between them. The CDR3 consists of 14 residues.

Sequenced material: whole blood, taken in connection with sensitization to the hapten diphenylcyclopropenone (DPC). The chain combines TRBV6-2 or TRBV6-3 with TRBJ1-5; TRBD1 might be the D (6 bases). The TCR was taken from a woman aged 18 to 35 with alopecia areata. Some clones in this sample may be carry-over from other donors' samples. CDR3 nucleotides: TGTGCCAGCAGTTACCTGGCAGGGGCTCAGCCCCAGCATTTT. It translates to CASSYLAGAQPQHF.